Below are 6 T cell receptor beta chains sequenced from a single sample in a study of blood T cell repertoires in COVID-19. The data were produced by immunoSEQ multiplex PCR, yet TCRdb's version contains in-frame clones alone and is incomplete. The sample lists about 430,000 clones, approximately 91% occurring once. The sequenced material came from PBMCs or T cells enriched from blood (not recorded which). The receptors shown here come from a woman between 18 and 29 years old who had been exposed to COVID-19.

This chain links TRBV7-2 with TRBJ2-5; no clear D. The length of the CDR3 is 12 residues. Trimming took 3 bases from V and 4 from J, leaving 6 bases between them. The germline V gene has CDR1 SGHTA and CDR2 FQGNSA. CDR3 sequence reads: CASSLYRETQYF. CDR3 bases: TGTGCCAGCAGCTTGTATCGAGAGACCCAGTACTTC.

This chain links TRBV19 with TRBJ2-7; 9 bases agree with TRBD2. The CDR3 totals 16 residues. V shed 2 bases and J 0 bases; nucleotides not matched to a gene: 5. CDR1 and CDR2 from the germline V gene are LNHDA and SQIVND (reference sequence). The CDR3 nucleotides read TGTGCCAGTAGTATATTCGCTAGCGGGGCCTCCTACGAGCAGTACTTC. As protein: CASSIFASGASYEQYF.

This chain links TRBV2 with TRBJ1-1; possible D gene TRBD1, 5 bases. Germline CDR1 reads SNHLY; CDR2 reads FYNNEI. V shed 8 bases and J shed 0 bases, with 13 bases lying between them. The CDR3 length is 14 residues. The CDR3 sequence is CASGDYRMNTEAFF. The CDR3 DNA reads TGTGCCAGCGGGGATTACAGGATGAACACTGAAGCTTTCTTT.

The CDR3: CASSRDRVRELFF. CDR3 in DNA: TGTGCCAGCAGCCGGGACAGGGTTCGGGAGCTGTTTTTT. The V and J genes are TRBV11-2 and TRBJ2-2; TRBD1 matches 9 bases. The CDR3 is 13 residues long. Per germline, CDR1 SGHAT and CDR2 FQNNGV. With 5 bases clipped from V and 9 bases from J, the junction kept 4 bases outside the gene matches.

The chain joins TRBV11-2 to TRBJ1-2; TRBD1 is a possible D gene (6 bases). V was clipped by 5 bases and J by 7 bases, with 23 bases between them. This CDR3 spans 16 amino acids. In germline, CDR1 is SGHAT, CDR2 FQNNGV. In nucleotides, the CDR3 is TGTGCCAGCAGCACAATCGCGAAACGGGACACACTTGGCTACACCTTC. Encoded protein: CASSTIAKRDTLGYTF.

The CDR3 region has the DNA TGTGCCAGCAGCCCCAGCGGGGGGGGACGCCATACGCAGTATTTT. The encoded protein is CASSPSGGGRHTQYF. This rearrangement joins TRBV28 to TRBJ2-3, with 10 bases lining up with TRBD2. The CDR3 totals 15 residues. The V gene's germline CDR1 is MDHEN and CDR2 SYDVKM. Losses at the gene ends were 6 bases for V and 7 bases for J; bases not matched to a gene: 10.